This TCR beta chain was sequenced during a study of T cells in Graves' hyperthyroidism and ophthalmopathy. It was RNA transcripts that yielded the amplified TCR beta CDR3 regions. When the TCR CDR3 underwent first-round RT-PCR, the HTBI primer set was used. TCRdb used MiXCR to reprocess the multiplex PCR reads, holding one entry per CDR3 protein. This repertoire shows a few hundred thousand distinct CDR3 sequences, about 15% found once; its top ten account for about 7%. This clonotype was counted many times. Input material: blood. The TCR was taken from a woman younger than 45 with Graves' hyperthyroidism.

CDR3 nucleotide sequence: TGTGCCAGCAGTGATGATGACTACGAGCAGTACTTC. Protein sequence: CASSDDDYEQYF. The chain links TRBV2 to TRBJ2-7; D uncertain. The germline V and J ends were trimmed by 3 bases and 3 bases, with 6 bases remaining between them. Germline CDR1 reads SNHLY; CDR2 reads FYNNEI. The CDR3 extends over 12 amino acids.